Listed below are T cell receptor beta chains from one sample, sequenced in a study of cytomegalovirus exposure and HLA in healthy donors. Libraries were prepared by immunoSEQ multiplex PCR; TCRdb keeps only in-frame clonotypes and omits some of them. The sample shows roughly 120,000 clones, 60% to 85% of them seen only once. The specimen was PBMCs. Receptors originate from a woman aged 40 to 50 in good health and CMV-seropositive. Both conserved end residues are part of each CDR3. A D gene is named only where the DNA matches it firmly. The size entry is marked missing in some rows and otherwise reads once, few, many or a size class.

TGCGCCAGCAGCTTGGAGGGGATTCAGAACACTGAAGCTTTCTTT CASSLEGIQNTEAFF - TRBV5-1 - TRBJ1-1
TGTGCCAGTAGGCTACCCGGAGCGGATACGCAGTATTTT CASRLPGADTQYF - TRBV19 - TRBJ2-3
TGTGCCAGCAGCGTTGAATCGCGTCCGGGGACAGGGGTTGAAAAACTGTTTTTT CASSVESRPGTGVEKLFF - TRBV9 TRBD1 TRBJ1-4
TGCGCCAGCAGCCAAGGCGGATCTACGGCGTATTCACCCCTCCACTTT CASSQGGSTAYSPLHF - TRBV4-3 - TRBJ1-6
TGTGCCTGGAGTGTGGAGGGGAGGTCCAATGAGCAGTTCTTC CAWSVEGRSNEQFF - TRBV30 - TRBJ2-1
TGTGCCAGCAGCGGCATCGACGGGACTGAAGCTTTCTTT CASSGIDGTEAFF - TRBV9 - TRBJ1-1
TGTGCCAGTAGTAGCGAAGGGGCTCTGCTGAGCACAGATACGCAGTATTTT CASSSEGALLSTDTQYF - TRBV19 - TRBJ2-3
TGTGCCAGCAGTCTTAGGGGGCAGTCTAATGAAAAACTGTTTTTT CASSLRGQSNEKLFF - TRBV11-2 TRBD1 TRBJ1-4
TGTGCCAGCAGAGGGGGGGACTATGGCTACACCTTC CASRGGDYGYTF - TRBV6-5 - TRBJ1-2
TGTGCCTGGAGTGGAGGAGGGAACCATAATTCCCCCCTCCACTTT CAWSGGGNHNSPLHF - TRBV30 - TRBJ1-6
TGTGCCAGCAGCGTCTCACAGGGAGATGTTCGCACTGAAGCTTTCTTT CASSVSQGDVRTEAFF - TRBV9 - TRBJ1-1
TGTGCCAGCAGCGCCCAACAGGGGATCGGGGAGCTGTTTTTT CASSAQQGIGELFF - TRBV9 TRBD1 TRBJ2-2
TGTGCCTGGAGTGTACAAGGCGGCGGATCCAATCAGCCCCAGCATTTT CAWSVQGGGSNQPQHF - TRBV30 - TRBJ1-5
TGTGCCAGCTCACCCTCGGGATTACAAGAGACCCAGTACTTC CASSPSGLQETQYF - TRBV18 - TRBJ2-5
TGCAGCGTTGAAGGTCCACAGGGGAACTATGGCTACACCTTC CSVEGPQGNYGYTF - TRBV29-1 TRBD1 TRBJ1-2
TGCGCCAGCAGCGTACAGGATCTTAACTATGGCTACACCTTC CASSVQDLNYGYTF once TRBV5-1 - TRBJ1-2
TGCAGCGTTGAAGCTAGCGGGGAAAACCAAGAGACCCAGTACTTC CSVEASGENQETQYF - TRBV29-1 TRBD2 TRBJ2-5
TGTGCCAGCAGCATCCCCGGAGGGGGGGCGCAGGGTGAGCAGTTCTTC CASSIPGGGAQGEQFF once TRBV7-3 - TRBJ2-1
TGTGCCAGCAGTTACAAGGACAGTCTGACCTATGGCTACACCTTC CASSYKDSLTYGYTF - TRBV6-6 - TRBJ1-2
TGCGCCAGCAGCGCCACTAGCGGGGGGCGCACAGATACGCAGTATTTT CASSATSGGRTDTQYF - TRBV5-1 TRBD2 TRBJ2-3
TGCGCCAGCAGCCTCCAGGGGGCGAAGAACACTGAAGCTTTCTTT CASSLQGAKNTEAFF - TRBV5-1 TRBD1 TRBJ1-1
TGTGCCAGCAGCAGGACCCCAGGGAATGGCGAGCAGTACTTC CASSRTPGNGEQYF - TRBV13 - TRBJ2-7
TGCAGCGTTGGAGGTGATTACATGAACACTGAAGCTTTCTTT CSVGGDYMNTEAFF - TRBV29-1 - TRBJ1-1
TGTGCCTGGAGTGTGAGGAGATTGATGAACACTGAAGCTTTCTTT CAWSVRRLMNTEAFF few TRBV30 - TRBJ1-1
TGTGCCAGCAGCCGACAGACTGGGACTAGCGGGAGGGCCGCAGATACGCAGTATTTT CASSRQTGTSGRAADTQYF - TRBV7-2 TRBD2 TRBJ2-3
TGCGCCAGCAGCCTGGCAGGGGGCTTTAGCAATCAGCCCCAGCATTTT CASSLAGGFSNQPQHF - TRBV5-1 TRBD1 TRBJ1-5
TGTGCCAGCAGTTCGACTAGCGGGTACACAGATACGCAGTATTTT CASSSTSGYTDTQYF - TRBV7-3 TRBD2 TRBJ2-3
TGTGCCAGCAGCCAGGAGATGGACACAGATACGCAGTATTTT CASSQEMDTDTQYF few TRBV4-2 - TRBJ2-3
TGCGCCAGCAGTGAGTCCTCTGGGGCAAATGGGGCAGATACGCAGTATTTT CASSESSGANGADTQYF few TRBV10-2 - TRBJ2-3
TGTGCCAGTAGTATACGGGGACAAGTCGAGCAGTACTTC CASSIRGQVEQYF - TRBV19 - TRBJ2-7
TGTGCCACCAGCAGAGTTTCGACAGACCAAGAGACCCAGTACTTC CATSRVSTDQETQYF once TRBV15 - TRBJ2-5
TGTGCCAGCAGTGAGTGGGTCGGGGGCTACACCTTC CASSEWVGGYTF - TRBV2 - TRBJ1-2
TGTGCCAGCAGTTACAGGGACAGGGGCAATTCACCCCTCCACTTT CASSYRDRGNSPLHF - TRBV6-5 TRBD1 TRBJ1-6